A single T cell receptor beta chain is shown here with its context. No antigen is known for it. Genomic DNA came from blood regulatory T cells gated CD4+ CD25-high CD127-low. This sample was taken from a study of regulatory and conventional T cells in RAG deficiency. General observations from the study: Omenn patients showed >90% Treg-Tconv overlap and shorter CDR3 lengths.

TCRdb keeps only in-frame clones here, not all; method: immunoSEQ multiplex PCR. The sample records several thousand clones, 93% being singletons. There are 14 residues in the CDR3. V dropped 3 bases and J dropped 2; count of bases not matched to a gene: 4. Per the germline V gene, CDR1 is KGHSH and CDR2 is LQKENI. The same data also contributed to another study, on regulatory T cells. That source notes: Primers: 52 TRBV forward and 13 TRBJ reverse.

This TCR came from a human donor in good health. The V and J genes are TRBV18 and TRBJ2-7; 7 bases fit TRBD2. Sequencing was performed on CD127- CD25+ CD4+ Tregs sorted from blood. The CDR3 reads CASSPGGSPYEQYF. As DNA, the CDR3 is TGTGCCAGCTCACCGGGGGGGTCTCCCTACGAGCAGTACTTC.